The 17 T cell receptor beta chains reported below all come from one sample, sequenced in a study of cytomegalovirus exposure and HLA in healthy donors. With 60 Vbeta and 13 Jbeta primers, the PCR was carried out. TCRdb's table, derived via immunoSEQ multiplex PCR, lists solely in-frame clones and lacks some. The sample carries roughly 180,000 clones, 80% to 85% recorded once. The sequenced sample was PBMCs. The receptor set was obtained from a boy younger than 10 in good health and CMV-seronegative.

This rearrangement joins TRBV7-2 to TRBJ1-1, with D unclear. CDR1 is SGHTA, CDR2 FQGNSA, per germline. Between the trimmed V and J ends, which lost 5 bases and 1 base, there was a span of 8 bases. The CDR3 runs to 13 residues. CDR3 amino acids: CASSRTANTEAFF. CDR3 DNA: TGTGCCAGCAGCCGAACTGCGAACACTGAAGCTTTCTTT.

The rearrangement uses TRBV27 and TRBJ2-7; 7 bases align to TRBD1. V lost 5 bases to trimming and J lost 1 base; unmatched junction nucleotides: 14. The CDR3 consists of 17 residues. The germline gives CDR1 MNHEY, CDR2 SMNVEV (reference sequence). The CDR3: CASSPMTGSNPSYEQYF. DNA for the CDR3: TGTGCCAGCAGTCCAATGACAGGGTCTAACCCATCCTACGAGCAGTACTTC.

This chain joins TRBV7-8 and TRBJ1-4; no clear D. The V end lost 5 bases, the J end lost 0 bases, and 13 bases lay between the germline ends. Germline CDR1 reads SGHVS; CDR2 reads FQNEAQ. This CDR3 region has 16 residues. The CDR3 loop is CASSPEGVATNEKLFF. The CDR3 coding sequence is TGTGCCAGCAGCCCCGAGGGAGTTGCAACTAATGAAAAACTGTTTTTT.

The chain has TRBV6-1 and TRBJ1-6, with 7 bases matching TRBD1. The CDR3 covers 14 residues. The V segment lost 4 bases and the J segment 10 bases; nucleotides outside the gene matches: 7. The germline gives CDR1 MNHNS, CDR2 SASEGT. The CDR3 sequence is CASSVGQAHSPLHF. CDR3 bases: TGTGCCAGCAGTGTAGGACAGGCGCACTCACCCCTCCACTTT.

The chain joins TRBV2 to TRBJ2-1, with TRBD2 matching 8 bases. Unmatched junction bases numbered 9, after V lost 5 bases and J lost 0 bases. The CDR3 has 17 residues. The V gene's germline CDR1 is SNHLY and CDR2 FYNNEI. The CDR3 here is CASSTPTSGPSYNEQFF. The CDR3 DNA reads TGTGCCAGCAGTACCCCCACTAGCGGACCCTCCTACAATGAGCAGTTCTTC.

The V gene is TRBV18, the J gene TRBJ2-1, with 8 bases matching TRBD2. The J segment lost 2 bases and the V segment lost 3 bases, leaving 9 bases of the junction unmatched. In germline, CDR1 is KGHSH, CDR2 LQKENI. This CDR3 is built from 17 residues. This CDR3 reads CASSPPLAGGPYNEQFF. The DNA for the CDR3 is TGTGCCAGCTCACCCCCCCTGGCGGGGGGTCCCTACAATGAGCAGTTCTTC.

The rearrangement uses TRBV27 and TRBJ1-1; D not certain. Germline lookup yields CDR1 MNHEY and CDR2 SMNVEV (reference sequence). V lost 4 bases and J 2 bases, leaving 11 bases between the germline ends. This CDR3 comprises 14 residues. CDR3 sequence (DNA): TGTGCCAGCAGTTACACCCGCGGTAACACTGAAGCTTTCTTT. Its protein is CASSYTRGNTEAFF.

The DNA of the CDR3 is TGTGCCACCAGCAGGGGGGGGGAATATGGCTACACCTTC. This codes for CATSRGGEYGYTF. V usage is TRBV15 and J usage is TRBJ1-2; a weak D match, TRBD1 (5 bases). The CDR3 runs 13 residues. Germline loops: CDR1 LNHNV, CDR2 YYDKDF (reference sequence). Between the trimmed V and J ends, which lost 3 bases and 5 bases, there was a span of 10 bases.

This clone was recorded a few times. CDR3 residues: CASSRDSLTINGYTF. The CDR3 DNA is TGTGCCAGCAGCCGGGACTCCTTAACTATTAATGGCTACACCTTC. The chain has TRBV6-1 and TRBJ1-2; tentatively, D is TRBD1 (5 bases). The CDR3 is 15 residues long. Germline assignment: CDR1 MNHNS and CDR2 SASEGT. With 6 bases removed from V and 6 bases from J, the gap between germline ends came to 20 bases.

This CDR3 reads CASKQGEFAEAFF. CDR3 DNA: TGTGCCAGCAAACAGGGGGAGTTTGCTGAAGCTTTCTTT. V usage is TRBV19 and J usage is TRBJ1-1; 8 bases map to TRBD1. Per the germline V gene, CDR1 is LNHDA and CDR2 is SQIVND (reference sequence). The ends lost 9 bases at V and 6 bases at J; junction bases unmatched: 9. CDR3 length: 13 residues.

V gene TRBV6-5 combines with J gene TRBJ2-5, with 8 bases lining up with TRBD2. Germline V gene sequence: CDR1 MNHEY, CDR2 SVGAGI. The CDR3 length is 14 residues. Trimming cost V 7 bases and J 2 bases; bases outside gene matches: 6. The CDR3 region is CASKPGGPQETQYF. The CDR3, as DNA: TGTGCCAGCAAACCGGGAGGGCCGCAAGAGACCCAGTACTTC.

V and J are TRBV9 and TRBJ2-2; 8 bases align to TRBD1. V shed 6 bases and J 6 bases; nucleotides not matched to a gene: 7. Germline lookup yields CDR1 SGDLS and CDR2 YYNGEE. CDR3 length: 14 amino acids. In nucleotides, the CDR3 is TGTGCCAGCACCCACGGACAGGGAGCCGGGGAGCTGTTTTTT. Amino acid sequence: CASTHGQGAGELFF.

The chain carries TRBV6-5 and TRBJ2-7; possibly TRBD2 for D (5 bases). The CDR3 spans 11 residues. V shed 4 bases and J shed 5 bases, with 6 bases lying between them. Germline-derived CDR1 and CDR2 are MNHEY and SVGAGI. The CDR3 region has the DNA TGTGCCAGCAGTTCCGGGAACGAGCAGTACTTC. Protein sequence: CASSSGNEQYF.

The chain uses TRBV6-1 and TRBJ1-2, with D possibly matching TRBD1 (6 bases). Trimming took 5 bases from V and 7 from J, leaving 14 bases between them. CDR1 and CDR2 from the germline V gene are MNHNS and SASEGT. The CDR3 loop spans 13 amino acids. CDR3 residues: CASSLGAPVGYTF. The CDR3 nucleotides read TGTGCCAGCAGTCTGGGGGCCCCGGTTGGCTACACCTTC.

The chain links TRBV2 to TRBJ1-3, with unresolved D. The CDR3 is 15 amino acids. Germline V gene data show CDR1 as SNHLY and CDR2 as FYNNEI. Between the trimmed V and J ends, which lost 1 base and 0 bases, there was a span of 7 bases. CDR3 DNA: TGTGCCAGCAGTGAAGAGCACAGCTCTGGAAACACCATATATTTT. Translating gives CASSEEHSSGNTIYF. Full variable domain (missing parts from reference TRBV2 and TRBJ1-3): EPEVTQTPSHQVTQMGQEVILRCVPISNHLYFYWYRQILGQKVEFLVSFYNNEISEKSEIFDDQFSVERPDGSNFTLKIRSTKLEDSAMYFCASSEEHSSGNTIYFGEGSWLTVV.

The count of this clone is one. The chain recombines TRBV7-9 with TRBJ1-1; unclear D gene. CDR3 length: 14 residues. V gave up 5 bases and J gave up 4 bases, with 14 bases separating them. Germline V lookup: CDR1 SEHNR, CDR2 FQNEAQ (reference sequence). The CDR3 nucleotides are TGTGCCAGCAGCCCCGACACCTATAGCACTGAAGCTTTCTTT. Translated: CASSPDTYSTEAFF.

The chain couples TRBV6-5 to TRBJ2-1; TRBD2 aligns across 8 bases. The CDR3 runs to 13 residues. Trimming at V came to 0 bases and at J to 9 bases, leaving 1 base not matched to a gene. Germline V gene data show CDR1 as MNHEY and CDR2 as SVGAGI. The CDR3 DNA reads TGTGCCAGCAGTTACTCGCTAGCGGGTGAGCAGTTCTTC. This codes for CASSYSLAGEQFF.